One sample yielded the 3 T cell receptor beta chains listed below, sequenced in a study of blood T cell repertoires in COVID-19. TCRdb keeps only in-frame clones here, not all; method: immunoSEQ multiplex PCR. Here the sample spans roughly 140,000 clones, approximately 84% being singletons. Sequenced material: PBMCs or T cells enriched from blood (not recorded which). The receptor source for this set is a man aged 45-60 years in a cohort exposed to, infected with or recovered from COVID-19 (not recorded which).

The chain combines TRBV29-1 with TRBJ1-1, with unresolved D. Germline V lookup: CDR1 SQVTM, CDR2 ANQGSEA. CDR3 length equals 12 residues. V was pared by 6 bases and J by 4 bases, with 12 bases between. For the CDR3, the DNA is TGCAGCGTGCGGGGTTCCCCCACTGAAGCTTTCTTT. It is translated as CSVRGSPTEAFF.

The J gene is TRBJ1-5, the V gene TRBV4-1, with 9 bases aligning to TRBD1. Per germline, CDR1 MGHRA and CDR2 YSYEKL. Unmatched junction bases numbered 7, after V lost 4 bases and J lost 6 bases. This CDR3 contains 15 residues. The CDR3 nucleotides read TGCGCCAGCAGCCGAGGGACAGGGAAGGGTCAGCCCCAGCATTTT. Translating it yields CASSRGTGKGQPQHF.

This CDR3 is CATSGPNEQFF. In DNA, the CDR3 is TGTGCCACCAGCGGGCCCAATGAGCAGTTCTTC. This chain connects TRBV15 to TRBJ2-1; no clear D. This CDR3 has 11 residues. Germline CDR1 reads LNHNV; CDR2 reads YYDKDF (reference sequence). Trimming removed 5 bases from V and 6 bases from J, with 5 bases in between.